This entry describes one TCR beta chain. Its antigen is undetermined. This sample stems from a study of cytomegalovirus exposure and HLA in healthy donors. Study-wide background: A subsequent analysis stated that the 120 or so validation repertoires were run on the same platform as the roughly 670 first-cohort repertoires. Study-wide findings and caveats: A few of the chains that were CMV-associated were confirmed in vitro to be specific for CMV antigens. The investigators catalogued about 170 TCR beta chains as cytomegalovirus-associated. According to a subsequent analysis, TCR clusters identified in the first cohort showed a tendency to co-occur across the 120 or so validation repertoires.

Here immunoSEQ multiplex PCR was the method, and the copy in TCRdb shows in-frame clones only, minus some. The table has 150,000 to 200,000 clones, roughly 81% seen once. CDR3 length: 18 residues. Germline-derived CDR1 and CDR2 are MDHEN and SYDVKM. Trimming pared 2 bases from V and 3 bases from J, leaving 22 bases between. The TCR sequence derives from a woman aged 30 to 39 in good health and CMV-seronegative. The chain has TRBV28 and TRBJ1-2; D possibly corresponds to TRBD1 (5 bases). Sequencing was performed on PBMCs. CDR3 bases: TGTGCCAGCAGTTTAAAGGTTAGGGGCCCCAGGAATTACTATGGCTACACCTTC. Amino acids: CASSLKVRGPRNYYGYTF.